A selection of T cell receptor beta chains follows, all from one sample in a study of PD-L1 blockade in urothelial cancer. Clones were sequenced by immunoSEQ multiplex PCR, and TCRdb holds only the in-frame ones, with some missing. This table has about 38,000 clones, 86% appearing once. The specimen was PBMCs, collected around atezolizumab (anti-PD-L1) treatment. The receptor source for this set is a man aged 60 to 75 with urothelial cancer. CDR3s leave out the opening cysteine and the closing phenylalanine or tryptophan. For some rows the clone size is stated as once, few or many, or as a class when expanded; others skip it.

v_gene	j_gene	abundance	len	CDR3aa
TRBV18	TRBJ2-7	NA	13	ASSRAPPQLYEQY
TRBV5-1	TRBJ2-2	once	11	ASSRDSTGELF
TRBV19	TRBJ2-2	NA	13	ASSGGAGDTGELF
TRBV30	TRBJ2-3	NA	10	AWLADTDTQY
TRBV30	TRBJ2-1	NA	13	AHAKRGTAFYEQF
TRBV30	TRBJ1-6	NA	11	AWSYGDNSPLH
TRBV27	TRBJ1-2	once	12	ASSPLDRDYGYT
TRBV6-1	TRBJ1-2	NA	11	ASSNTGGYGYT
TRBV4-2	TRBJ1-1	NA	15	ASTPVGGQDVNTEAF
TRBV30	TRBJ1-1	once	13	AWSPDPDRNTEAF
TRBV19	TRBJ1-2	NA	15	ASSMQDLGKANYGYT
TRBV30	TRBJ2-7	NA	12	AWSTLAGVTEQY
TRBV6-1	TRBJ1-2	NA	13	ASSLTVNPNYGYT